This TCR beta chain is from a study of T cell responses to AZD1222 COVID-19 vaccine. Per germline, CDR1 SGHAT and CDR2 FQNNGV. V was pared by 5 bases and J by 4 bases, with 18 bases of the junction left unmatched. The CDR3 length is 19 residues. On this clone itself: Antigen unknown.

The repertoire was sequenced with immunoSEQ multiplex PCR; TCRdb's copy has only in-frame clones and lacks some. Of 150,000 or so clones in the sample, about 90% were seen once. Overall study results and limits: Baseline antibody screening turned up just five to seven seropositive AZD1222 recipients. Nearly half of unique spike-specific TCRs reportedly avoided B.1.351 and B.1.1.7 mutated regions. Donors were chiefly white British, with a greater number of females, and clonal diversity was perhaps underestimated.

The chain links TRBV11-2 to TRBJ2-3; 10 bases fit TRBD2. Sequences were derived from peripheral blood, sampled on day 0 of MenACWY control vaccination. The sequence was obtained from an adult in good health. The CDR3 bases are TGTGCCAGCAGCCTCTTGGGAGCGGGGGGGCCCCGGGGGCCAGATACGCAGTATTTT. It is translated as CASSLLGAGGPRGPDTQYF.